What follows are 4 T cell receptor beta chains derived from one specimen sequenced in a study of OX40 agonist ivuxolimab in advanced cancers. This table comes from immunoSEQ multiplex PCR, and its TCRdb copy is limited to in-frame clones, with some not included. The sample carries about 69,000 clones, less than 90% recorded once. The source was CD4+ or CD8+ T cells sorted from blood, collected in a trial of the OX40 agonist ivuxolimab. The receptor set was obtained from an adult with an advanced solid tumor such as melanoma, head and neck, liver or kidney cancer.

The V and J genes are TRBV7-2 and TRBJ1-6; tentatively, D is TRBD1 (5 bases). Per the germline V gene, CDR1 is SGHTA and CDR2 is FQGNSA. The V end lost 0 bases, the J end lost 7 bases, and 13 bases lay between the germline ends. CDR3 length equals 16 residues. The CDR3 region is CASSLAWTQGNSPLHF. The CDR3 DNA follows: TGTGCCAGCAGCTTAGCCTGGACACAAGGAAATTCACCCCTCCACTTT.

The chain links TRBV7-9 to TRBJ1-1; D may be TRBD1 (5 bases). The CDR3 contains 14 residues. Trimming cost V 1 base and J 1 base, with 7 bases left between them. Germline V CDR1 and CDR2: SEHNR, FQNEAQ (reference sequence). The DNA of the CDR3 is TGTGCCAGCAGCTTAGGACAGCCGAACACTGAAGCTTTCTTT. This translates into CASSLGQPNTEAFF.

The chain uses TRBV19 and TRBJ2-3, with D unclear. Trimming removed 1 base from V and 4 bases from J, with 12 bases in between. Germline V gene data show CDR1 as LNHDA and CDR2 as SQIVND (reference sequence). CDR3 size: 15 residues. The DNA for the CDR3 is TGTGCCAGTAGTATAGGTGAAGTCCTCCCAGATACGCAGTATTTT. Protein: CASSIGEVLPDTQYF.

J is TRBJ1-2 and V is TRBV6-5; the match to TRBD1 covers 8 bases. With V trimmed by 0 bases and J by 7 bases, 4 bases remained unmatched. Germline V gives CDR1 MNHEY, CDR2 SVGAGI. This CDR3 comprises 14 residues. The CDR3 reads CASSYSGQASGYTF. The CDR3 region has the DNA TGTGCCAGCAGTTACTCGGGACAGGCGTCTGGCTACACCTTC.